The source of this TCR beta chain is a study of shared clonotypes between healthy human individuals. Notes on the study in general: Compared with clonotypes that all four donors shared, non-shared clonotypes had lower generation probabilities. Across a handful of donors, naive CD4 shared 4.5% to 6%, naive CD8 less than 4%, memory CD4 roughly 2.3%, memory CD8 0.4% to 0.5%.

Worth noting for this clone: The antigen is undetermined. Different DNA sequences within this sample yield the same CDR3.

Clones were read by immunoSEQ multiplex PCR, and TCRdb kept only the in-frame ones, dropping some. The sample has 2 million to 2.5 million clones; approximately 90% are singletons. Every contributor of samples was a Caucasian grown-up residing in Nashville, Tennessee. There are 14 residues in the CDR3. CDR1 and CDR2 from the germline V gene are SGHRS and YFSETQ. The V end was cut by 0 bases, the J end by 6 bases, with 10 bases between. This receptor was identified in a man between 18 and 29 years old in good health. Some clones in this sample may be carry-over from other donors' samples. V gene TRBV5-1 combines with J gene TRBJ2-1, with unresolved D. The sequenced sample was naive CD4+ T cells from PBMCs. The subset is: CD45RA+ positively selected. The DNA for the CDR3 is TGCGCCAGCAGCTTGGGCGGTCTTGGCAATGAGCAGTTCTTC. Translated: CASSLGGLGNEQFF.